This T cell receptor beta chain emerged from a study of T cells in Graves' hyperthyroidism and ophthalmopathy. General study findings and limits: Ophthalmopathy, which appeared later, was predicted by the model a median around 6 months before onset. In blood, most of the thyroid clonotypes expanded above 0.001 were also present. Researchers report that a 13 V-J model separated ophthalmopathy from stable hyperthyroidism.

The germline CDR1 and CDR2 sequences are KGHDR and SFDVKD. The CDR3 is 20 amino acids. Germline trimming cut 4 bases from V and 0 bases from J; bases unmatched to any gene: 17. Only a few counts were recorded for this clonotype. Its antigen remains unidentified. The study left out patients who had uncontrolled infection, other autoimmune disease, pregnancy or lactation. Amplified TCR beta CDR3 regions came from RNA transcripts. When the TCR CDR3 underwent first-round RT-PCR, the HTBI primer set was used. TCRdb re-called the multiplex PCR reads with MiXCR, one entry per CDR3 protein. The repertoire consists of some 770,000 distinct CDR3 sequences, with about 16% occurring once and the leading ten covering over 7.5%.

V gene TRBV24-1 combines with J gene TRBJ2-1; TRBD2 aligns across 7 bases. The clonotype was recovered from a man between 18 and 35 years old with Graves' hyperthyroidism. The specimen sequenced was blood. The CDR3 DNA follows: TGTGCCACCAGTGAGTCGGCGGGAGCGGGTAGTCCGCGCTCCTACAATGAGCAGTTCTTC. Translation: CATSESAGAGSPRSYNEQFF.